This T cell receptor beta chain was identified in a study of blood T cell repertoires in COVID-19. Turning to the study itself: The United States, Italy and Spain supplied acute and convalescent COVID-19 samples. The cDNA or gDNA used as material had been derived from T cells, B-cell-depleted T cells, or PBMCs.

J lost 7 bases, V lost 0 bases, and 3 bases had no gene match. The CDR3 extends over 13 amino acids. Germline V lookup: CDR1 SGHTA, CDR2 FQGNSA. In the authors' methods: Reference gene primer amplification gave estimated nucleated cell counts. The method was immunoSEQ multiplex PCR; TCRdb's version includes in-frame clones alone and lacks a portion of them. V, J and clone size derive from that table, while D and trimming were established from the DNA sequence. The table has fewer than 300,000 clones, roughly 86% seen once. The receptor's source is a woman aged 50 to 60 with acute or convalescent COVID-19. The sequenced sample consisted of peripheral blood. The chain combines TRBV7-2 with TRBJ2-7; 7 bases align to TRBD1. CDR3 residues: CASSLANRGEQYF. CDR3 DNA sequence: TGTGCCAGCAGCTTAGCTAACAGGGGAGAGCAGTACTTC.